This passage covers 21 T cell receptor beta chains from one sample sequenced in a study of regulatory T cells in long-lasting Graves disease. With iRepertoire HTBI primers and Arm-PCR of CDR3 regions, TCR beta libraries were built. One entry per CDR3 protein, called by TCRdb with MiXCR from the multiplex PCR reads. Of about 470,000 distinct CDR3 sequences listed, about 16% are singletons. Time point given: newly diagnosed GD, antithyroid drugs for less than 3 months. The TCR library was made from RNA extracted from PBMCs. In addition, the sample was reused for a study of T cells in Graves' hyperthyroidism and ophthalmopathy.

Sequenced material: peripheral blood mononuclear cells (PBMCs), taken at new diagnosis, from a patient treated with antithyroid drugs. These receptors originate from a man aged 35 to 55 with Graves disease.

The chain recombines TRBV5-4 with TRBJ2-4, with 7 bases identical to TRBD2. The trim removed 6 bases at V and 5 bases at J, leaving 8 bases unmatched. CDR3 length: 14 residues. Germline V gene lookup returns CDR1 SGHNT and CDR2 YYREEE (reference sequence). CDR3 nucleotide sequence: TGTGCCAGCACCTGGGGGGGAGGTGAAAACATTCAGTACTTC. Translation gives CASTWGGGENIQYF.

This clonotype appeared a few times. In DNA form, the CDR3 reads TGTGCCAGCAGCCCGTTGGGCCTATCAGATACGCAGTATTTT. Protein product: CASSPLGLSDTQYF. The chain has TRBV5-5 and TRBJ2-3; D unclear. V was trimmed by 4 bases and J by 4 bases, leaving 13 bases between them. The length of the CDR3 is 14 residues. Germline-derived CDR1 and CDR2 are SGHKS and YYEKEE (reference sequence).

The CDR3 nucleotides read TGTGCCAGCAGCTTAGATCCGGGACTAGCGGGAACCTACGAGCAGTACTTC. Its translation is CASSLDPGLAGTYEQYF. This sequence joins TRBV7-9 and TRBJ2-7, with 13 bases matching TRBD2. V gave up 1 base and J gave up 2 bases; unmatched junction bases: 5. The CDR3 has 17 amino acids. CDR1 and CDR2 from the germline V gene are SEHNR and FQNEAQ (reference sequence).

DNA of the CDR3: TGTGCCAGCAGTACCCACGGGGCTGAAGCTTTCTTT. Translating gives CASSTHGAEAFF. This chain links TRBV6-1 with TRBJ1-1, with no clear D. V was clipped by 5 bases and J by 6 bases, with 10 bases between them. Germline-derived CDR1 and CDR2 are MNHNS and SASEGT. This CDR3 has 12 amino acids.

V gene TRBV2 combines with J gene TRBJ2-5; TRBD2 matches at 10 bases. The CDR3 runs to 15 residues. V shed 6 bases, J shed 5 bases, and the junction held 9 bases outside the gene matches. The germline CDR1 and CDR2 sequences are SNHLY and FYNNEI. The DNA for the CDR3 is TGTGCCAGCAGCGCTCAGACTAGCGGGCTTGAGACCCAGTACTTC. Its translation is CASSAQTSGLETQYF.

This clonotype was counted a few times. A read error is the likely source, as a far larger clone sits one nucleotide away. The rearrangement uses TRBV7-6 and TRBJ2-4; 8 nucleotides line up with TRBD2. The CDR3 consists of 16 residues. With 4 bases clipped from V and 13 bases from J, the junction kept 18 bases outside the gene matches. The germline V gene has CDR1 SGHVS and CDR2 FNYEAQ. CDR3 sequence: CASSSTSGPPYNEQYF. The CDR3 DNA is TGTGCCAGCAGCTCAACTAGCGGACCTCCCTACAATGAGCAGTACTTC.

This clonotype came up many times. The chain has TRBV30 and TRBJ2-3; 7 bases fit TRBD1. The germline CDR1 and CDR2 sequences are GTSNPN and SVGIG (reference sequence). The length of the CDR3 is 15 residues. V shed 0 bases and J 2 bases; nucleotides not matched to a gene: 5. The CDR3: CAWSVGGLSTDTQYF. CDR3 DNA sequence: TGTGCCTGGAGTGTAGGGGGCCTTTCCACAGATACGCAGTATTTT.

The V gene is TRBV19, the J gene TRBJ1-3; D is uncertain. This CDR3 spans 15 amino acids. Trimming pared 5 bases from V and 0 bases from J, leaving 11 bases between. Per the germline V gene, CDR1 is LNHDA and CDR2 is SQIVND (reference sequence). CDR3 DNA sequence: TGTGCCAGTAGTCAAGGACGGCACTCTGGAAACACCATATATTTT. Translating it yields CASSQGRHSGNTIYF.

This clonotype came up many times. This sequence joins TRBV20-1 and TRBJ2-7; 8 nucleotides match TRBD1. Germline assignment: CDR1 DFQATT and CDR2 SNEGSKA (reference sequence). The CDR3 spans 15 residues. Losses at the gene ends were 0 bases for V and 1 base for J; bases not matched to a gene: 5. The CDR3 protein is CSARDPRQGSYEQYF. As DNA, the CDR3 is TGCAGTGCTAGAGATCCCAGACAGGGGTCCTACGAGCAGTACTTC.

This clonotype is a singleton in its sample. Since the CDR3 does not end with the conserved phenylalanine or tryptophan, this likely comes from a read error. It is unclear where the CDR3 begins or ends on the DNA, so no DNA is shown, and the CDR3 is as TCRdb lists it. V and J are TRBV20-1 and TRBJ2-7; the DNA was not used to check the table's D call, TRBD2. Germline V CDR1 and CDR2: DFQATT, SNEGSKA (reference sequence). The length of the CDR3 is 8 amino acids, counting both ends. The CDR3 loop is CSAPGLAG.

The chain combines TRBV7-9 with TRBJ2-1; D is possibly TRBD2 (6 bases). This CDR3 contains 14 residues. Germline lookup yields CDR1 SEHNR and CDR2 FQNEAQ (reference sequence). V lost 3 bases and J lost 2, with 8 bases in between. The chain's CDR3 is CASSLRDPYNEQFF. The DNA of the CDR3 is TGTGCCAGCAGCTTGCGGGACCCCTACAATGAGCAGTTCTTC.

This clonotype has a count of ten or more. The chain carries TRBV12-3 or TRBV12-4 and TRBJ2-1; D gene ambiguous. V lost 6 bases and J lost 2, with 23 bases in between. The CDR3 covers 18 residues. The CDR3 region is CASSLRVSANIPYNEQFF. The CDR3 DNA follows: TGTGCCAGCAGCCTTAGGGTGTCCGCCAATATCCCCTACAATGAGCAGTTCTTC.

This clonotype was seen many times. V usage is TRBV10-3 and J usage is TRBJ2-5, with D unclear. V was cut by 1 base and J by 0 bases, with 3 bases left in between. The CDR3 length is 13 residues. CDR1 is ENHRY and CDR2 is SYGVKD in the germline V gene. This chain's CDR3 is CAISEWHQETQYF. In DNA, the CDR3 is TGTGCCATCAGTGAGTGGCACCAAGAGACCCAGTACTTC.

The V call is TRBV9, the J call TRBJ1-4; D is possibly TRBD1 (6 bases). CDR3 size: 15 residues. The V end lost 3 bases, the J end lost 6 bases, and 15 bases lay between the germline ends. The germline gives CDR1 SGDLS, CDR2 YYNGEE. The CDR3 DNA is TGTGCCAGCAGCGGAACAGGGATTGGGGATGAAAAACTGTTTTTT. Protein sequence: CASSGTGIGDEKLFF. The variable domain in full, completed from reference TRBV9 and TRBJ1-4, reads DSGVTQTPKHLITATGQRVTLRCSPRSGDLSVYWYQQSLDQGLQFLIQYYNGEERAKGNILERFSAQQFPDLHSELNLSSLELGDSALYFCASSGTGIGDEKLFFGSGTQLSVL.

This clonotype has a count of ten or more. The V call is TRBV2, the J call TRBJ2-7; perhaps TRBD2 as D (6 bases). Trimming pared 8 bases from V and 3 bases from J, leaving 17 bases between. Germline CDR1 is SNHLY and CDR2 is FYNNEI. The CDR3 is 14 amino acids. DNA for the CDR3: TGTGCCAGCGTCGCCGGAGGGGTAAACTACGAGCAGTACTTC. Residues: CASVAGGVNYEQYF.

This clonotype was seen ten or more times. The CDR3 nucleotides read TGTGCCAGTCGGGGACAGGGGGACAATCAGCCCCAGCATTTT. Residues: CASRGQGDNQPQHF. J is TRBJ1-5 and V is TRBV6-1, with 11 bases matching TRBD1. CDR1 and CDR2 (germline): MNHNS, SASEGT. This CDR3 contains 14 residues. V shed 9 bases, J shed 3 bases, and the junction held 4 bases outside the gene matches.

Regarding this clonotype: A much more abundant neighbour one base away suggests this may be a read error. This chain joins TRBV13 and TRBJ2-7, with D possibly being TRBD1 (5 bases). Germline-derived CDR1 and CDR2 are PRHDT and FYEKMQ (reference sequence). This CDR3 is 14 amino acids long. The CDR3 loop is CANSPWPTDYEQYF. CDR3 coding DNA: TGTGCCAACAGCCCGTGGCCGACAGACTACGAGCAGTACTTC.

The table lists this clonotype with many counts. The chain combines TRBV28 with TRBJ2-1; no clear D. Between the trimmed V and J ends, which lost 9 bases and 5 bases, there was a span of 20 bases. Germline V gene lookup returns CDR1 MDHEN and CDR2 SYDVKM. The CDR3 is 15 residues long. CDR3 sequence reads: CASTSWGGWDNEQFF. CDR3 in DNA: TGTGCCAGTACGAGCTGGGGTGGCTGGGACAATGAGCAGTTCTTC.

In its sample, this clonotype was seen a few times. The CDR3 bases are TGCAGTGCTAGACCCTGGACCGGAATGGGGTCCTACAATGAGCAGTTCTTC. Its translation: CSARPWTGMGSYNEQFF. The chain is built from TRBV20-1 and TRBJ2-1; D call uncertain. The CDR3 spans 17 residues. The V end was cut by 2 bases, the J end by 1 base, with 18 bases between. CDR1 and CDR2 from the germline V gene are DFQATT and SNEGSKA (reference sequence).

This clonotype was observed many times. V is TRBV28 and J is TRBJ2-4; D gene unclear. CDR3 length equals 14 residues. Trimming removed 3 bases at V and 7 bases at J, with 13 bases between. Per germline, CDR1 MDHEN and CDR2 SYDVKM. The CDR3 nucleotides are TGTGCCAGCAGTTTCACCCTGGGTAGGAACATTCAGTACTTC. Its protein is CASSFTLGRNIQYF.

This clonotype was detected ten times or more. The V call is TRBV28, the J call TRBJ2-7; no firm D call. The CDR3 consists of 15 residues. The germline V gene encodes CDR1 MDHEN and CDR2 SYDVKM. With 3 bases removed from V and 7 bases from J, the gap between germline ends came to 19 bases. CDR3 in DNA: TGTGCCAGCAGTTTTAGTGGCCCACGAAAAGAGGAGCAGTACTTC. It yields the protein CASSFSGPRKEEQYF.